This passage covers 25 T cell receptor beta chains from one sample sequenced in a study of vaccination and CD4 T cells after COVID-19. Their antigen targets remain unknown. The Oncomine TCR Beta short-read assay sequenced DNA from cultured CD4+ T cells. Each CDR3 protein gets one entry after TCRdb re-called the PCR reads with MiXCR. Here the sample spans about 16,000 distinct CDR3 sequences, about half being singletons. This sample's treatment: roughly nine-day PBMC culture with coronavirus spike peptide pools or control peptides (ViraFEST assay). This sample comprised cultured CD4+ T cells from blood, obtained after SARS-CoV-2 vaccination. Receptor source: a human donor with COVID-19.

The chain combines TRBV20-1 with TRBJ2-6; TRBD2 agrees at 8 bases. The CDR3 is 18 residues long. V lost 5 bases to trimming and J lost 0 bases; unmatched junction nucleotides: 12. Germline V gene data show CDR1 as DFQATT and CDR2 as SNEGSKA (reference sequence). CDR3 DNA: TGCAGTGCTCCCCCTCCTAGCGGGTCCAGCTCTGGGGCCAACGTCCTGACTTTC. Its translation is CSAPPPSGSSSGANVLTF.

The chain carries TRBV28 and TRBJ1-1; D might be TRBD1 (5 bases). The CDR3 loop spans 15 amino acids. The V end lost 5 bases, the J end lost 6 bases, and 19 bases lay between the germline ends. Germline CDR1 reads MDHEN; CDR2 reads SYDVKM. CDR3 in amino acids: CASSPTVGGESEAFF. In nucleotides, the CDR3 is TGTGCCAGCAGTCCAACCGTTGGGGGGGAATCTGAAGCTTTCTTT.

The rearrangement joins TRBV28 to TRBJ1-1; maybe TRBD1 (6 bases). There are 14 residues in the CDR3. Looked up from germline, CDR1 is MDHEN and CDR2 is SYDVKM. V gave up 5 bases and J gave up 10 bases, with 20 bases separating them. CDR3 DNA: TGTGCCAGCAGTCACGGGCCTGGGGGGGCAGCAGCTTTCTTT. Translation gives CASSHGPGGAAAFF.

The CDR3 loop is CASRDSANYGYTF. The DNA for the CDR3 is TGTGCCAGTAGGGACAGCGCTAACTATGGCTACACCTTC. The rearrangement joins TRBV6-1 to TRBJ1-2; 7 bases map to TRBD1. The CDR3 extends over 13 amino acids. The V segment lost 9 bases and the J segment 0 bases; nucleotides outside the gene matches: 4. Germline lookup yields CDR1 MNHNS and CDR2 SASEGT.

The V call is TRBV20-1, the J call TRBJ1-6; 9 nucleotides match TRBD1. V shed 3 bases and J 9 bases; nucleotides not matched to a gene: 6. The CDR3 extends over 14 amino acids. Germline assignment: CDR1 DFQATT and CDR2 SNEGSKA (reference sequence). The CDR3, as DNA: TGCAGTGCTAGTCCCGGACAGGGGACTTCACCCCTCCACTTT. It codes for CSASPGQGTSPLHF.

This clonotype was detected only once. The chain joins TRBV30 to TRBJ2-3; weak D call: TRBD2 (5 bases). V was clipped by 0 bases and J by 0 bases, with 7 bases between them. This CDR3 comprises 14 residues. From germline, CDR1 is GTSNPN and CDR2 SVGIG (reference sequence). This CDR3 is CAWSVRTSTDTQYF. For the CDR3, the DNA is TGTGCCTGGAGTGTACGGACTAGCACAGATACGCAGTATTTT.

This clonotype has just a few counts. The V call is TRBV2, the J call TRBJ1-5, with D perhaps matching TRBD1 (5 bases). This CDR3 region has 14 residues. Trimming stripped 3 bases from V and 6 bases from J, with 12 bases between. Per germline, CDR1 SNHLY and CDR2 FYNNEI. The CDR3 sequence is CASSDPRAPQPQHF. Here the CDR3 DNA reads TGTGCCAGCAGTGATCCCAGGGCCCCTCAGCCCCAGCATTTT.

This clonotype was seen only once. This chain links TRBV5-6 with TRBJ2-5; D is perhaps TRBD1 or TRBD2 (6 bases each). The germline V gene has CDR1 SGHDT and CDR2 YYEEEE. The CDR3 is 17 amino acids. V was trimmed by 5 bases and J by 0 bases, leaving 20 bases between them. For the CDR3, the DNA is TGTGCCAGCAGGCCTGGGGGGCCTATCCCGTACCAAGAGACCCAGTACTTC. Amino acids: CASRPGGPIPYQETQYF.

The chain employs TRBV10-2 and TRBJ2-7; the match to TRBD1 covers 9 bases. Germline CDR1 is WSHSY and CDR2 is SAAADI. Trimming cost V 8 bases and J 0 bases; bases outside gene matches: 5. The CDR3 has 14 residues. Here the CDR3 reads CASRGQGSSYEQYF. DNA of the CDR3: TGCGCCAGCCGCGGACAGGGGAGCTCCTACGAGCAGTACTTC.

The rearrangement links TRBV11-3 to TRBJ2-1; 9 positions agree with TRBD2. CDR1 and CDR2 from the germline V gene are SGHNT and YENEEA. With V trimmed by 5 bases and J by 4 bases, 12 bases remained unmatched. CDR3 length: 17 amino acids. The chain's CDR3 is CASSRTQGSGGYNEQFF. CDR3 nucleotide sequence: TGTGCCAGCAGCCGCACGCAGGGGAGCGGGGGGTACAATGAGCAGTTCTTC. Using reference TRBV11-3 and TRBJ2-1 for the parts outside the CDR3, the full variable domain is EAGVVQSPRYKIIEKKQPVAFWCNPISGHNTLYWYLQNLGQGPELLIRYENEEAVDDSQLPKDRFSAERLKGVDSTLKIQPAELGDSAVYLCASSRTQGSGGYNEQFFGPGTRLTVL.

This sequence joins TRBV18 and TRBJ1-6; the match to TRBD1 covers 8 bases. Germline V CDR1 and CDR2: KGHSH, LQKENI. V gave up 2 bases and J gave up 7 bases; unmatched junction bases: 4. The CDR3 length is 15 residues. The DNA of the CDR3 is TGTGCCAGCTCACCAGGACAGGGCGAGAATTCACCCCTCCACTTT. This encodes CASSPGQGENSPLHF.

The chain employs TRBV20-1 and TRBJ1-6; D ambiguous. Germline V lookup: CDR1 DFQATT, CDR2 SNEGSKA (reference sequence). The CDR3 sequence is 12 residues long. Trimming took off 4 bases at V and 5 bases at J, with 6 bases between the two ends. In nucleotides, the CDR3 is TGCAGTGCTAACAGAAATAATTCACCCCTCCACTTT. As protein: CSANRNNSPLHF.

As DNA, the CDR3 is TGTGCCAGCAGTGTTGGAGCCTTCGGCACAGATACGCAGTATTTT. Amino acid sequence: CASSVGAFGTDTQYF. V and J are TRBV6-4 and TRBJ2-3; D not resolved. The CDR3 consists of 15 residues. Per germline, CDR1 MRHNA and CDR2 SNTAGT. Trimming cost V 4 bases and J 1 base, with 12 bases left between them.

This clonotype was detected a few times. The CDR3: CASSQSGLYSNQPQHF. The CDR3 DNA reads TGCGCCAGCAGTCAATCGGGCCTATATAGCAATCAGCCCCAGCATTTT. V and J are TRBV23-1 and TRBJ1-5; no definite D call. TRBV23-1 is an ORF; its function is uncertain. This CDR3 has 16 amino acids. Trimming took off 0 bases at V and 0 bases at J, with 9 bases between the two ends.

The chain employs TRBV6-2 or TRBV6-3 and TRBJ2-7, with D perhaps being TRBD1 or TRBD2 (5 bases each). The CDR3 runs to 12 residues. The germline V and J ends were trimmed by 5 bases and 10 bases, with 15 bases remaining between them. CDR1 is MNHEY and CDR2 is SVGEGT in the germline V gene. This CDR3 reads CASSNPGTPQYF. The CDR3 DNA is TGTGCCAGCAGTAACCCAGGGACGCCCCAGTACTTC.

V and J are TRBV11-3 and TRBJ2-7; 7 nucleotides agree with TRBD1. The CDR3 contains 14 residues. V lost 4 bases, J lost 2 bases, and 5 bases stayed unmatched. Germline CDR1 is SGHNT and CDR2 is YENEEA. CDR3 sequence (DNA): TGTGCCAGCAGCTCGTCGACAGGGACCTACGAGCAGTACTTC. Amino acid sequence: CASSSSTGTYEQYF.

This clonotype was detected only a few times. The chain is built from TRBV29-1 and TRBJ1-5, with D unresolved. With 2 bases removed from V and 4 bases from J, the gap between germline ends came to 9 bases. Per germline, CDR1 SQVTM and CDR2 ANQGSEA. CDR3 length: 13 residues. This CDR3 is CSVELAGNQPQHF. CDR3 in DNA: TGCAGCGTTGAATTAGCGGGGAATCAGCCCCAGCATTTT.

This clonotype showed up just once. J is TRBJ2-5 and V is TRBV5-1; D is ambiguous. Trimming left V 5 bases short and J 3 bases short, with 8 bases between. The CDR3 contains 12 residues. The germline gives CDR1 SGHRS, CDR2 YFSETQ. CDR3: CASSNLEETQYF. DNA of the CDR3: TGCGCCAGCAGTAACCTTGAAGAGACCCAGTACTTC.

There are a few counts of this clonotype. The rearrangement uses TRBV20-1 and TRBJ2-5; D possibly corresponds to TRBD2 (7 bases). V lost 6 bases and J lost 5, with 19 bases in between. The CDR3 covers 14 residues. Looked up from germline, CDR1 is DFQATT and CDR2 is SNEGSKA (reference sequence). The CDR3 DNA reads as TGCAGTGCCCAAGAGAGTAGGGGGGGGGAGACCCAGTACTTC. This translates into CSAQESRGGETQYF.

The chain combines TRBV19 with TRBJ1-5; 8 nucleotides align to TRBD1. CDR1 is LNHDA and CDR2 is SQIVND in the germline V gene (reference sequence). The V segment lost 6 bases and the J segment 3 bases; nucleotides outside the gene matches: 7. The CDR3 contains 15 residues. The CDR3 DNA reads TGTGCCAGTAGCACGAGACAGGGGAACAATCAGCCCCAGCATTTT. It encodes CASSTRQGNNQPQHF.

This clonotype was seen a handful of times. The CDR3 is CATSPDRGVSPLHF. DNA of the CDR3: TGTGCCACCAGCCCGGACAGGGGCGTATCACCCCTCCACTTT. The chain combines TRBV24-1 with TRBJ1-6; 9 bases are shared with TRBD1. V lost 7 bases and J lost 10; bases outside the gene matches: 7. The CDR3 is made up of 14 amino acids. Germline CDR1 and CDR2: KGHDR and SFDVKD.

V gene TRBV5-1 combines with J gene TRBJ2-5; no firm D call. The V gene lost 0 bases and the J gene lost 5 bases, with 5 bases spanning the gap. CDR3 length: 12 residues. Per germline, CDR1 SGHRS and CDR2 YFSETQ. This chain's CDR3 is CASSLEWETQYF. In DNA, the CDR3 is TGCGCCAGCAGCTTGGAGTGGGAGACCCAGTACTTC.

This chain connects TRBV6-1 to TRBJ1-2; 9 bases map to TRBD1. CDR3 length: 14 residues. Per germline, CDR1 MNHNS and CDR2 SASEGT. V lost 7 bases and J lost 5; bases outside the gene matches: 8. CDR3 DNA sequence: TGTGCCAGCAACCCGGGACAGGGCCTTTATGGCTACACCTTC. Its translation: CASNPGQGLYGYTF.

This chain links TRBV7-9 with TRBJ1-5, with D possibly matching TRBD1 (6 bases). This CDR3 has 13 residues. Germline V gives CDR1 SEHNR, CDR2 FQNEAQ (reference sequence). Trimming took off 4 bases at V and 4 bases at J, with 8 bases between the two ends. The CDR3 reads CASSSQGNQPQHF. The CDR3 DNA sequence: TGTGCCAGCAGCTCACAGGGAAATCAGCCCCAGCATTTT.

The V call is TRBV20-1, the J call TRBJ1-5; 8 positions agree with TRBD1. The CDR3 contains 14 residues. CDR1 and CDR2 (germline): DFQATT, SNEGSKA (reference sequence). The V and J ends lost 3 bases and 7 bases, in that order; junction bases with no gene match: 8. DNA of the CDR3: TGCAGTGCTAGCCGCCAGGGGGCCGGGCAGCCCCAGCATTTT. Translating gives CSASRQGAGQPQHF.